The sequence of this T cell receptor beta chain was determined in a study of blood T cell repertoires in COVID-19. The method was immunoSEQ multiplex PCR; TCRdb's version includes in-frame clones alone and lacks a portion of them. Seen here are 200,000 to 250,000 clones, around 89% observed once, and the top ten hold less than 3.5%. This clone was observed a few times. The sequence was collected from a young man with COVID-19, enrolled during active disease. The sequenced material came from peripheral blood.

The DNA of the CDR3 is TGTGCCAGCAGTGAAATGGCGGGGGGGAACTATGGCTACACCTTC. Amino acid sequence: CASSEMAGGNYGYTF. This chain uses TRBV6-1 with TRBJ1-2; D perhaps matches TRBD1 (5 bases). Germline V lookup: CDR1 MNHNS, CDR2 SASEGT. The CDR3 is made up of 15 amino acids. The germline V and J ends were trimmed by 2 bases and 2 bases, with 12 bases remaining between them.